The clone carrying this T cell receptor beta chain is judged medium-sized. Its antigen is unknown. Germline V gives CDR1 SGHRS, CDR2 YFSETQ. The CDR3 has 15 amino acids. V gave up 3 bases and J gave up 0 bases, with 12 bases separating them. This sample stems from a study of type 1 regulatory T cells. Study information: T-allo10 is an in vitro-generated, Tr1-enriched CD4 T cell product specific for alloantigen.

Using its own MiXCR run on the reads, TCRdb lists one record per CDR3 protein. The data contain some 21,000 distinct CDR3 sequences, roughly 45% of them singletons. V usage is TRBV5-1 and J usage is TRBJ1-1; D is unresolved. Sequencing input: cultured T cells, either the whole culture or a sorted T cell fraction (not recorded which). The TCR originated in a human donor in good health. As DNA, the CDR3 is TGCGCCAGCAGCTCCCAGTACACGTTGAACACTGAAGCTTTCTTT. Translation gives CASSSQYTLNTEAFF.